These 17 T cell receptor beta chains share one sample of origin, sequenced in a study of T cell changes during pregnancy in multiple sclerosis. Using immunoSEQ multiplex PCR, the repertoire was profiled, and TCRdb retains in-frame clones only, with some absent. This repertoire shows 65,000 to 85,000 clones, roughly 90% found once; its top ten account for 9.5%. Sequencing was performed on peripheral blood, taken after pregnancy. The source is a female donor in good health, enrolled as a control in a pregnancy study.

CDR3 sequence reads: CASSARGWNEQFF. The CDR3 nucleotides are TGTGCCAGCAGCGCCCGGGGGTGGAATGAGCAGTTCTTC. The chain combines TRBV9 with TRBJ2-1; a weak D match, TRBD2 (6 bases). Germline CDR1 reads SGDLS; CDR2 reads YYNGEE. This CDR3 is built from 13 residues. Trimming removed 3 bases from V and 7 bases from J, with 11 bases in between. Using reference TRBV9 and TRBJ2-1 for the parts outside the CDR3, the full variable domain is DSGVTQTPKHLITATGQRVTLRCSPRSGDLSVYWYQQSLDQGLQFLIQYYNGEERAKGNILERFSAQQFPDLHSELNLSSLELGDSALYFCASSARGWNEQFFGPGTRLTVL.

This chain links TRBV4-3 with TRBJ1-6; 9 bases line up with TRBD1. The CDR3 totals 17 residues. V was pared by 4 bases and J by 6 bases, with 10 bases of the junction left unmatched. CDR1 and CDR2 from the germline V gene are LGHNA and YSLEER. CDR3 sequence reads: CASSRPNRGPVNSPLHF. CDR3 nucleotide sequence: TGCGCCAGCAGCCGACCTAACAGGGGGCCGGTTAATTCACCCCTCCACTTT.

The V gene is TRBV5-6, the J gene TRBJ2-7; perhaps TRBD2 as D (6 bases). Germline-derived CDR1 and CDR2 are SGHDT and YYEEEE. The CDR3 consists of 14 residues. V was shortened by 0 bases and J by 3 bases, with 10 bases between the two germline ends. The CDR3 coding sequence is TGTGCCAGCAGCTTGGAAGGTAGCGGCTACGAGCAGTACTTC. It is translated as CASSLEGSGYEQYF.

The chain joins TRBV6-5 to TRBJ1-2; perhaps TRBD1 as D (6 bases). The CDR3 has 13 amino acids. Trimming left V 6 bases short and J 8 bases short, with 16 bases between. Germline lookup yields CDR1 MNHEY and CDR2 SVGAGI. Here the CDR3 DNA reads TGTGCCAGCAGCGTAGACAGGTATAGAGGCTACACCTTC. Amino acid sequence: CASSVDRYRGYTF.

This clone came up once. The chain carries TRBV6-4 and TRBJ1-2; TRBD1 might be the D (6 bases). The V gene's germline CDR1 is MRHNA and CDR2 SNTAGT. The CDR3 runs 15 residues. V lost 6 bases and J lost 4, with 18 bases in between. The CDR3 spells CASSDSPTGPYGYTF. CDR3 in DNA: TGTGCCAGCAGCGATTCCCCGACAGGACCCTATGGCTACACCTTC.

This clone has a single count. The chain combines TRBV6-6 with TRBJ1-2; possible D gene TRBD1, 6 bases. The V end was cut by 2 bases, the J end by 4 bases, with 17 bases between. Germline CDR1 is MNHNY and CDR2 is SVGAGI (reference sequence). CDR3 size: 16 residues. The CDR3 DNA follows: TGTGCCAGCAGTTACAACGCAGGGGCGGTAATCTATGGCTACACCTTC. Amino acids: CASSYNAGAVIYGYTF.

The V gene is TRBV5-1, the J gene TRBJ1-5; TRBD1 matches at 10 bases. The germline gives CDR1 SGHRS, CDR2 YFSETQ. Losses at the gene ends were 4 bases for V and 15 bases for J; bases not matched to a gene: 19. This CDR3 contains 16 residues. CDR3 nucleotide sequence: TGCGCCAGCAGCCTTTCTCCGGGACAGGGGATATCAGCACGGCATTTT. This encodes CASSLSPGQGISARHF.

The chain carries TRBV30 and TRBJ1-1, with 7 positions matching TRBD1. The V and J ends lost 4 bases and 1 base, in that order; junction bases with no gene match: 15. This CDR3 is built from 17 residues. Germline V gene sequence: CDR1 GTSNPN, CDR2 SVGIG (reference sequence). CDR3 DNA: TGTGCCTGGACATTACGGCCAGGGGGGATTTGGAACACTGAAGCTTTCTTT. Encoded protein: CAWTLRPGGIWNTEAFF.

The J gene is TRBJ2-7, the V gene TRBV25-1, with TRBD1 matching 7 bases. From germline, CDR1 is MGHDK and CDR2 SYGVNS. V lost 3 bases to trimming and J lost 3 bases; unmatched junction nucleotides: 11. The CDR3 is made up of 16 amino acids. The chain's CDR3 is CASSEGTYRGDYEQYF. The DNA for the CDR3 is TGTGCCAGCAGTGAGGGAACCTACAGGGGTGACTACGAGCAGTACTTC.

The chain is built from TRBV5-5 and TRBJ2-5; possible D gene TRBD2, 6 bases. The CDR3 length is 13 residues. Looked up from germline, CDR1 is SGHKS and CDR2 is YYEKEE (reference sequence). The ends were cut back, 4 bases at V and 4 bases at J, with 11 bases in the middle. The CDR3 reads CASSGLPVETQYF. The CDR3 nucleotides read TGTGCCAGCAGCGGACTACCGGTAGAGACCCAGTACTTC.

The chain uses TRBV19 and TRBJ1-2; 8 bases map to TRBD1. V lost 5 bases, J lost 5 bases, and 4 bases stayed unmatched. The V gene's germline CDR1 is LNHDA and CDR2 SQIVND (reference sequence). This CDR3 region has 13 residues. CDR3 sequence reads: CASSPDREYGYTF. The CDR3 nucleotides are TGTGCCAGTAGTCCGGACAGGGAGTATGGCTACACCTTC.

The chain employs TRBV4-3 and TRBJ2-1, with 8 bases aligning to TRBD2. This CDR3 contains 16 residues. After removal of 1 base from V and 4 bases from J, the junction contained 6 bases not matched to a gene. CDR1 is LGHNA, CDR2 YSLEER, per germline. Here the CDR3 reads CASSQVGGGPYNEQFF. CDR3 nucleotide sequence: TGCGCCAGCAGCCAAGTCGGGGGGGGGCCTTACAATGAGCAGTTCTTC.

The rearrangement joins TRBV6-5 to TRBJ2-7, with 7 bases identical to TRBD2. With V trimmed by 10 bases and J by 2 bases, 11 bases remained unmatched. The V gene's germline CDR1 is MNHEY and CDR2 SVGAGI. The CDR3 has 14 residues. The CDR3 protein is CATLAGEATYEQYF. The CDR3 region has the DNA TGTGCCACCCTGGCGGGGGAGGCTACCTACGAGCAGTACTTC.

The chain recombines TRBV5-4 with TRBJ2-3; 8 bases map to TRBD2. This CDR3 spans 13 amino acids. After removal of 6 bases from V and 5 bases from J, the junction contained 5 bases not matched to a gene. The germline V gene has CDR1 SGHNT and CDR2 YYREEE (reference sequence). CDR3 amino acids: CASTRGGVDTQYF. The CDR3 nucleotides read TGTGCCAGCACCCGGGGGGGGGTAGATACGCAGTATTTT.

This chain connects TRBV6-5 to TRBJ1-2, with D possibly being TRBD1 (5 bases). The CDR3 length is 15 residues. The germline V and J ends were trimmed by 5 bases and 4 bases, with 17 bases remaining between them. The germline V gene encodes CDR1 MNHEY and CDR2 SVGAGI. CDR3 residues: CASSTQVATSYGYTF. CDR3 bases: TGTGCCAGCAGTACACAGGTCGCCACTTCCTATGGCTACACCTTC.

The rearrangement links TRBV5-4 to TRBJ1-1; TRBD1 aligns across 9 bases. The germline V gene encodes CDR1 SGHNT and CDR2 YYREEE (reference sequence). V dropped 4 bases and J dropped 6; count of bases not matched to a gene: 7. The CDR3 runs to 14 residues. The CDR3 DNA is TGTGCCAGCAGCCTGGGACAGGGAAGGGCTGAAGCTTTCTTT. This gives the protein CASSLGQGRAEAFF.

V and J are TRBV30 and TRBJ1-2; perhaps TRBD1 as D (5 bases). The CDR3 is 17 amino acids. Trimming removed 3 bases at V and 4 bases at J, with 24 bases between. CDR1 is GTSNPN, CDR2 SVGIG, per germline (reference sequence). The CDR3 DNA is TGTGCCTGGAGGCCACCCCTCGACAGAATTATTAGCTATGGCTACACCTTC. Translated: CAWRPPLDRIISYGYTF.